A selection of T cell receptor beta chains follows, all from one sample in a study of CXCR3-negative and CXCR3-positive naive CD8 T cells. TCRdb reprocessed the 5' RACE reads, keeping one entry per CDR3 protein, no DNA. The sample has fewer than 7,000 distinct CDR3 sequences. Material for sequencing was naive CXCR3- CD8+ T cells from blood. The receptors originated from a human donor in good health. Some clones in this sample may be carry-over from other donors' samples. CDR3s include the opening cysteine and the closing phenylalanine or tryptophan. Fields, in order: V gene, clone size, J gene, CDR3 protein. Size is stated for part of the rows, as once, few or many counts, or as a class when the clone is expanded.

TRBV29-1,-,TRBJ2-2,CSAGTANTGELFF
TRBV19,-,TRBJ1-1,CASSIAALVTEAFF
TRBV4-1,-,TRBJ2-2,CASSQFRTSNTGELFF
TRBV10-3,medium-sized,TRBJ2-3,CAISESGAGEFTDTQYF
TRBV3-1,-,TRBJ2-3,CASSQKAGAGPWDTQYF
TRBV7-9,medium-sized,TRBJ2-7,CASSFAGGHEQYF
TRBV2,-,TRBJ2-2,CASSEGTGHGELFF
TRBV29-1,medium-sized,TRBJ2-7,CSVELAGEIAEQYF
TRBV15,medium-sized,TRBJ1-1,CATSRDYTRGQGFRLGGTEAFF
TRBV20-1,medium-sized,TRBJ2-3,CSARDYIAGSSTDTQYF
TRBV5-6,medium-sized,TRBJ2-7,CASSLGGGPTYEQYF
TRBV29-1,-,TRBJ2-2,CSVETGLGGTGELFF
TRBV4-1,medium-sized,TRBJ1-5,CASSQEQGGFWPQHF
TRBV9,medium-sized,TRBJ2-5,CASSVDGTSGPQETQYF
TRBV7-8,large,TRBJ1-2,CASSQTGNYGYTF
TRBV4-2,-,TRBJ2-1,CASSQDLVGNEQFF
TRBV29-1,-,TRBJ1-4,CSVEDKGDRTNEKLFF
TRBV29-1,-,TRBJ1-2,CSDLGQGNYGYTF
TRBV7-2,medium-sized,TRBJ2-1,CASSLGRSGIYNEQFF
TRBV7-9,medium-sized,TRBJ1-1,CASRGARDTMNTEAFF
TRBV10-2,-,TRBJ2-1,CASSDGIEGGEQFF
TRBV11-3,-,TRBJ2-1,CASSGTYEQFF
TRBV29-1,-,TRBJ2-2,CSVPGRLGELFF
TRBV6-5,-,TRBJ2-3,CASSHSSLAGDDTPYF
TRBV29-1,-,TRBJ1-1,CSARGSTEAFF
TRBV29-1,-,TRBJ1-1,CSVGGETGALNTEAFF
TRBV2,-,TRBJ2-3,CASSGLATTDTQYF
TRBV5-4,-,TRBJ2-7,CASSIRGRDEQYF
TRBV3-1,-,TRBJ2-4,CASSQEGLNIQYF
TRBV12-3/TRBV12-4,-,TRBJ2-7,CASSLGTSWYEQYF
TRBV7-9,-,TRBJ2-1,CASRPTGRPYNEQFF
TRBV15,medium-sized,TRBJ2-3,CATSRDRSVDTQYF
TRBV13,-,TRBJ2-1,CASRLVRDYRGGDEQFF
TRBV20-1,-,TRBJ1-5,CSAHGQGLSNQPQHF
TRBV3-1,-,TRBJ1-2,CASSPIGQAYGYTF
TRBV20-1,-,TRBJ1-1,CSARVQGVGNTEAFF
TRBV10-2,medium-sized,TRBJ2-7,CASRIRDREEQYF
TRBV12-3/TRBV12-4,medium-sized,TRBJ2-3,CASRVSGSTDTQYF
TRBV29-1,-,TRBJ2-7,CSVVGQGGYEQYF
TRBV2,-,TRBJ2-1,CASSLAGAYNEQFF
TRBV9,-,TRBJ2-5,CASSSPSGGAETQYF
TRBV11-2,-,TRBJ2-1,CASSLILSPYNEQFF
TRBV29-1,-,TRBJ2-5,CSVEEERETQYF
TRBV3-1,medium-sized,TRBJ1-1,CASSQDRLGITEAFF
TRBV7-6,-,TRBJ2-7,CASSLSPGQGSYEQYF
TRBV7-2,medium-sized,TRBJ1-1,CASSPPVGVLNTEAFF
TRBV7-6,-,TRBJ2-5,CASHSETGQETQYF
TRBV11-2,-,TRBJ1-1,CASLTTHTEAFF
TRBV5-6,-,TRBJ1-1,CASSFTISTEAFF